This T cell receptor (beta chain) was found in a study of blood T cell repertoires in COVID-19. Study background: COVID-19 samples collected from the United States, Italy and Spain covered acute and convalescent phases. T cells, B-cell-depleted T cells, or PBMCs supplied cDNA or gDNA.

Methods used by the authors: Quantification of nucleated cells was approximated via reference gene primer amplification. TCRdb keeps only in-frame clones here, not all; method: immunoSEQ multiplex PCR. V and J calls and clone size are copied from that table; D and trimming were computed from the DNA. The sample yields about 170,000 clones, roughly four fifths seen once. Germline lookup yields CDR1 MNHNY and CDR2 SVGAGI (reference sequence). V gave up 2 bases and J gave up 3 bases, with 11 bases separating them. The CDR3 loop spans 14 amino acids. Sequenced material: peripheral blood. This clonotype was obtained from a human donor with acute or convalescent COVID-19. The donor label of this sample is uncertain. The V gene is TRBV6-6, the J gene TRBJ2-7; D perhaps matches TRBD2 (6 bases). CDR3 sequence: CASSYGRGGYEQYF. The CDR3 DNA reads as TGTGCCAGCAGTTACGGGCGGGGCGGCTACGAGCAGTACTTC.